These 29 T cell receptor beta chains came from one sample sequenced in a study of blood T cell repertoires in COVID-19. The assay was immunoSEQ multiplex PCR, and TCRdb's table has in-frame clones only and misses some. The sample carries under 400,000 clones, 85% to 90% recorded once. The sequenced material came from peripheral blood. These receptors were obtained from a woman aged 25-40 years with COVID-19, enrolled during active disease.

The chain combines TRBV29-1 with TRBJ2-7; 8 positions match TRBD1. CDR3 size: 11 residues. Trimming took 4 bases from V and 5 from J; bases not matched to a gene: 1. CDR1 is SQVTM and CDR2 is ANQGSEA in the germline V gene. The CDR3 protein is CSVGTGNEQYF. CDR3 sequence (DNA): TGCAGCGTTGGGACAGGGAACGAGCAGTACTTC.

V and J are TRBV14 and TRBJ1-1, with D unclear. V lost 0 bases and J 9 bases, leaving 17 bases between the germline ends. Looked up from germline, CDR1 is SGHDN and CDR2 is FVKESK. The CDR3 length is 15 residues. The CDR3, as DNA: TGTGCCAGCAGCCAAGATGATGGCGGAGGGCCCAAAGCTTTCTTT. It codes for CASSQDDGGGPKAFF.

This chain's CDR3 is CASRVYSGTGNSPLHF. As DNA, the CDR3 is TGTGCCAGCAGGGTATACTCCGGGACAGGGAATTCACCCCTCCACTTT. The chain joins TRBV5-6 to TRBJ1-6; 9 bases agree with TRBD1. Unmatched junction bases numbered 10, after V lost 5 bases and J lost 7 bases. Germline loops: CDR1 SGHDT, CDR2 YYEEEE. CDR3 length equals 16 residues.

V gene TRBV18 combines with J gene TRBJ2-1; 11 bases are a match to TRBD2. The CDR3 is made up of 16 amino acids. The germline V gene encodes CDR1 KGHSH and CDR2 LQKENI. Trimming at V came to 2 bases and at J to 2 bases, leaving 2 bases not matched to a gene. The CDR3 sequence: CASSPGTSGTYNEQFF. Here the CDR3 DNA reads TGTGCCAGCTCACCAGGGACTAGCGGAACCTACAATGAGCAGTTCTTC.

The chain couples TRBV18 to TRBJ1-1, with TRBD1 matching over 7 bases. V shed 2 bases, J shed 7 bases, and the junction held 4 bases outside the gene matches. This CDR3 comprises 13 residues. Germline V lookup: CDR1 KGHSH, CDR2 LQKENI. CDR3 DNA: TGTGCCAGCTCACCAGACAGGGAACGTGAAGCTTTCTTT. Protein sequence: CASSPDREREAFF.

The chain is built from TRBV2 and TRBJ2-7; TRBD2 is a possible D gene (5 bases). This CDR3 has 13 amino acids. In germline, CDR1 is SNHLY, CDR2 FYNNEI. The V end lost 7 bases, the J end lost 4 bases, and 14 bases lay between the germline ends. CDR3 in amino acids: CASNGVRRYEQYF. CDR3 DNA sequence: TGTGCCAGCAATGGTGTCAGGAGGTACGAGCAGTACTTC.

The chain joins TRBV9 to TRBJ2-2, with no clear D. Germline V lookup: CDR1 SGDLS, CDR2 YYNGEE. The CDR3 length is 12 residues. Trimming pared 0 bases from V and 6 bases from J, leaving 3 bases between. The CDR3 reads CASSVVSGELFF. As DNA, the CDR3 is TGTGCCAGCAGCGTAGTATCCGGGGAGCTGTTTTTT. The full variable domain, with the rest looked up from reference TRBV9 and TRBJ2-2, is DSGVTQTPKHLITATGQRVTLRCSPRSGDLSVYWYQQSLDQGLQFLIQYYNGEERAKGNILERFSAQQFPDLHSELNLSSLELGDSALYFCASSVVSGELFFGEGSRLTVL.

The chain recombines TRBV5-4 with TRBJ2-1, with TRBD2 matching 10 bases. Per germline, CDR1 SGHNT and CDR2 YYREEE (reference sequence). The CDR3 is 15 amino acids. The junction had 7 bases not matched to a gene; V was cut back by 4 bases and J by 6 bases. The CDR3: CASSKAGTSVNEQFF. The CDR3 region has the DNA TGTGCCAGCAGCAAGGCCGGGACTAGCGTCAATGAGCAGTTCTTC.

The CDR3 loop is CASSQDRGQGARQYF. For the CDR3, the DNA is TGTGCCAGCAGCCAAGATCGGGGGCAGGGGGCGAGGCAGTACTTC. The chain recombines TRBV3-1 (or the pseudogene TRBV3-2) with TRBJ2-7; 8 bases agree with TRBD1. The CDR3 extends over 15 amino acids. CDR1 is LGHDT, CDR2 YNNKEL, per germline (reference sequence). Trimming at V came to 0 bases and at J to 9 bases, leaving 10 bases not matched to a gene.

CDR3 protein: CASSVGARLTNEKLFF. DNA of the CDR3: TGTGCCAGCAGCGTAGGAGCCAGGCTCACTAATGAAAAACTGTTTTTT. The chain recombines TRBV9 with TRBJ1-4; D unclear. Germline V gene data show CDR1 as SGDLS and CDR2 as YYNGEE. The CDR3 is 16 residues long. The germline V and J ends were trimmed by 0 bases and 2 bases, with 11 bases remaining between them.

The count of this clone is one. The J gene is TRBJ1-2, the V gene TRBV12-3 or TRBV12-4; D unclear. The CDR3 covers 13 residues. V lost 2 bases to trimming and J lost 3 bases, with 7 bases between them. The CDR3 DNA reads TGTGCCAGCAGTTTACGCAGGCACTATGGCTACACCTTC. It yields the protein CASSLRRHYGYTF.

The chain links TRBV5-1 to TRBJ1-1; TRBD1 is a possible D gene (5 bases). Trimming left V 4 bases short and J 8 bases short, with 21 bases between. Per germline, CDR1 SGHRS and CDR2 YFSETQ. This CDR3 contains 15 residues. CDR3: CASSPSGTQSTEAFF. CDR3 nucleotides: TGCGCCAGCAGCCCCTCCGGGACTCAAAGTACCGAAGCTTTCTTT.

The sample holds one count of this clone. The chain employs TRBV7-9 and TRBJ1-5; 9 bases match TRBD1. The CDR3 runs to 15 residues. From germline, CDR1 is SEHNR and CDR2 FQNEAQ (reference sequence). Trimming took 4 bases from V and 7 from J; bases not matched to a gene: 8. DNA for the CDR3: TGTGCCAGCAGCTCGGAACAGGGGGCTGTACAGCCCCAGCATTTT. This gives the protein CASSSEQGAVQPQHF.

The chain carries TRBV9 and TRBJ2-7; the match to TRBD1 covers 9 bases. The CDR3 consists of 19 residues. Germline CDR1 and CDR2: SGDLS and YYNGEE. The junction had 20 bases not matched to a gene; V was cut back by 3 bases and J by 4 bases. DNA of the CDR3: TGTGCCAGCAGCGCATTTCCCATCCTCGGTCCGGGACAGGGTTACGAGCAGTACTTC. Translation gives CASSAFPILGPGQGYEQYF.

The chain uses TRBV6-2 or TRBV6-3 and TRBJ1-1; 10 bases agree with TRBD1. With 0 bases clipped from V and 10 bases from J, the junction kept 2 bases outside the gene matches. CDR1 MNHEY and CDR2 SVGEGT come from the germline V gene. CDR3 size: 13 residues. CDR3 nucleotide sequence: TGTGCCAGCAGTTACTCGGACAGGGGGGGAGCTTTCTTT. It translates to CASSYSDRGGAFF.

The chain carries TRBV11-2 and TRBJ1-1; possibly TRBD1 for D (6 bases). The germline V gene has CDR1 SGHAT and CDR2 FQNNGV. The CDR3 covers 15 residues. The V gene lost 6 bases and the J gene lost 6 bases, with 20 bases spanning the gap. The CDR3 here is CASRSGVGAGAEAFF. CDR3 DNA sequence: TGTGCCAGCAGGTCAGGGGTTGGGGCGGGCGCTGAAGCTTTCTTT.

The sample holds one count of this clone. The chain uses TRBV24-1 and TRBJ2-3; D uncertain. This CDR3 is 15 amino acids long. Germline CDR1 and CDR2: KGHDR and SFDVKD. The V and J ends lost 1 base and 2 bases respectively, with 9 bases between them. CDR3 in DNA: TGTGCCACCAGTGATTTAGGAACAGCCACAGATACGCAGTATTTT. Translating it yields CATSDLGTATDTQYF.

The CDR3 DNA is TGTGCCAGCAGCTTGGACCGGGGAGCGGTGAACACTGAAGCTTTCTTT. Amino acid sequence: CASSLDRGAVNTEAFF. This chain connects TRBV5-6 to TRBJ1-1, with D uncertain. This CDR3 is built from 16 residues. The germline gives CDR1 SGHDT, CDR2 YYEEEE. Trimming removed 0 bases at V and 0 bases at J, with 12 bases between. Complete variable domain (other parts from reference TRBV5-6 and TRBJ1-1): DAGVTQSPTHLIKTRGQQVTLRCSPKSGHDTVSWYQQALGQGPQFIFQYYEEEERQRGNFPDRFSGHQFPNYSSELNVNALLLGDSALYLCASSLDRGAVNTEAFFGQGTRLTVV.

The CDR3 nucleotides read TGCGCCAGCAGCCAAGATTTAGGACAGGGCCGCAATGAGCAGTTCTTC. Amino acid sequence: CASSQDLGQGRNEQFF. V usage is TRBV4-1 and J usage is TRBJ2-1; 8 bases are shared with TRBD1. CDR1 and CDR2 from the germline V gene are MGHRA and YSYEKL. The CDR3 loop spans 16 amino acids. J lost 6 bases, V lost 0 bases, and 7 bases had no gene match.

The rearrangement uses TRBV6-6 and TRBJ1-1; a possible D gene is TRBD1 (6 bases). The germline gives CDR1 MNHNY, CDR2 SVGAGI (reference sequence). This CDR3 is built from 15 residues. The V end was cut by 7 bases, the J end by 1 base, with 16 bases between. CDR3 sequence reads: CASTQGRMGNTEAFF. The DNA for the CDR3 is TGTGCCAGCACCCAGGGGCGGATGGGGAACACTGAAGCTTTCTTT.

The V and J genes are TRBV11-2 and TRBJ2-1, with D perhaps TRBD2 (6 bases). The CDR3 sequence is 14 residues long. The V gene's germline CDR1 is SGHAT and CDR2 FQNNGV. V lost 3 bases to trimming and J lost 12 bases, with 18 bases between them. In nucleotides, the CDR3 is TGTGCCAGCAGCTTCAACCCGGGAGATTATTTGCAGTTCTTC. Translating gives CASSFNPGDYLQFF.

The chain combines TRBV5-1 with TRBJ2-1; 14 positions match TRBD2. Trimming at V came to 0 bases and at J to 9 bases, leaving 8 bases not matched to a gene. Germline V lookup: CDR1 SGHRS, CDR2 YFSETQ. This CDR3 contains 17 residues. In nucleotides, the CDR3 is TGCGCCAGCAGCTTGGCCTATGGGACTAGCGGGAGTCGTGAGCAGTTCTTC. It yields the protein CASSLAYGTSGSREQFF.

The chain uses TRBV4-1 and TRBJ1-4, with D unresolved. Trimming stripped 1 base from V and 5 bases from J, with 8 bases between. The CDR3 extends over 14 amino acids. Germline CDR1 reads MGHRA; CDR2 reads YSYEKL. The CDR3 bases are TGCGCCAGCAGCCAAGGCGACGGGAATGAAAAACTGTTTTTT. Protein sequence: CASSQGDGNEKLFF.

This clone was found once. This chain joins TRBV28 and TRBJ1-5; no definite D call. The CDR3 has 13 amino acids. Germline CDR1 MDHEN, CDR2 SYDVKM. V was shortened by 6 bases and J by 0 bases, with 6 bases between the two germline ends. As DNA, the CDR3 is TGTGCCAGCAGCTCTTATAGCAATCAGCCCCAGCATTTT. It yields the protein CASSSYSNQPQHF.

This sequence joins TRBV15 and TRBJ1-1; D remains unclear. Germline CDR1 LNHNV, CDR2 YYDKDF (reference sequence). V was trimmed by 0 bases and J by 9 bases, leaving 8 bases between them. This CDR3 has 12 residues. The CDR3 protein is CATSRESPQAFF. The CDR3 DNA is TGTGCCACCAGCAGAGAGAGTCCGCAAGCTTTCTTT. Supplemented by reference TRBV15 and TRBJ1-1, the full variable domain reads DAMVIQNPRYQVTQFGKPVTLSCSQTLNHNVMYWYQQKSSQAPKLLFHYYDKDFNNEADTPDNFQSRRPNTSFCFLDIRSPGLGDTAMYLCATSRESPQAFFGQGTRLTVV.

V gene TRBV19 combines with J gene TRBJ2-1; 8 nucleotides align to TRBD2. The CDR3 length is 13 residues. V trimming: 9 bases; J trimming: 3 bases; junction bases outside the gene matches: 4. Germline V gene lookup returns CDR1 LNHDA and CDR2 SQIVND (reference sequence). DNA of the CDR3: TGTGCCAGCAATAGCGGGATCTACAATGAGCAGTTCTTC. Residues: CASNSGIYNEQFF.

The chain is built from TRBV30 and TRBJ1-1; D is possibly TRBD1 (5 bases). V was cut by 0 bases and J by 1 base, with 12 bases left in between. This CDR3 spans 15 amino acids. CDR1 GTSNPN and CDR2 SVGIG come from the germline V gene (reference sequence). CDR3 coding DNA: TGTGCCTGGAGTGTATTGGGGCCAAGGAACACTGAAGCTTTCTTT. Translation gives CAWSVLGPRNTEAFF.

This chain joins TRBV14 and TRBJ2-7; TRBD2 might be the D (5 bases). CDR3 length: 13 amino acids. V lost 0 bases and J 3 bases, leaving 6 bases between the germline ends. Germline V gene lookup returns CDR1 SGHDN and CDR2 FVKESK. CDR3 bases: TGTGCCAGCAGCCAAGACGGGGTCTACGAGCAGTACTTC. It encodes CASSQDGVYEQYF.

The DNA of the CDR3 is TGTGCCAGCAGTTTGGGGGGGTATTCCTACAATGAGCAGTTCTTC. Translated, it gives CASSLGGYSYNEQFF. The V and J genes are TRBV28 and TRBJ2-1; TRBD2 aligns across 7 bases. V shed 3 bases, J shed 1 base, and the junction held 3 bases outside the gene matches. The CDR3 is 15 amino acids. Germline V CDR1 and CDR2: MDHEN, SYDVKM.